This T cell receptor (beta chain) originates from a study of OX40 agonist ivuxolimab in advanced cancers. Study as a whole: Participants averaged approximately 65 years of age (range about 23 to 90) and were roughly 80% male. Notes on the study in general: Dosing at 0.1 to 3.0 mg/kg was accompanied by clonal expansion of CD4+ and CD8+ blood T cells by week 6. Some nonresponders likewise displayed low normalized T-cell clonal expansion.

Looked up from germline, CDR1 is SGHTA and CDR2 is FQGTGA. V lost 4 bases to trimming and J lost 2 bases; unmatched junction nucleotides: 7. There are 17 residues in the CDR3. A single count supports this clone. The antigen remains undetermined. Profiled with immunoSEQ multiplex PCR; TCRdb holds only in-frame clones, not every one. Among more than 70,000 clones, over 75% were seen once, and the ten largest hold 4.5% to 6%. The TCR was taken from an adult with an advanced solid tumor such as melanoma, head and neck, liver or kidney cancer. Sequenced material: CD4+ or CD8+ T cells sorted from blood, taken in a trial of the OX40 agonist ivuxolimab. V usage is TRBV7-3 and J usage is TRBJ1-5; 11 bases are shared with TRBD1. DNA of the CDR3: TGTGCCAGCAGCTCAAGGACAGGGGGCCGAGGCAATCAGCCCCAGCATTTT. It specifies CASSSRTGGRGNQPQHF.